These 19 T cell receptor beta chains were sequenced from one sample in a study of T cells in Graves' hyperthyroidism and ophthalmopathy. Amplified TCR beta CDR3 regions derived from RNA transcripts. The study used the HTBI primer set for a first-round RT-PCR of the TCR CDR3. TCRdb re-called the multiplex PCR reads with MiXCR, one entry per CDR3 protein. This repertoire shows around 600,000 distinct CDR3 sequences, more than 15% found once; its top ten account for 2.5% to 4%. Input material: blood. The receptors were gathered from a woman in her thirties or forties with Graves' ophthalmopathy.

The genes are TRBV30 and TRBJ1-1; D ambiguous. CDR1 is GTSNPN and CDR2 is SVGIG in the germline V gene (reference sequence). The CDR3 runs 13 residues. Trimming removed 5 bases from V and 1 base from J, with 11 bases in between. The CDR3 DNA reads TGTGCCTGGGGCGTGAATCCGAACACTGAAGCTTTCTTT. It translates to CAWGVNPNTEAFF. Full variable domain (rest looked up from reference TRBV30 and TRBJ1-1): SQTIHQWPATLVQPVGSPLSLECTVEGTSNPNLYWYRQAAGRGLQLLFYSVGIGQISSEVPQNLSASRPQDRQFILSSKKLLLSDSGFYLCAWGVNPNTEAFFGQGTRLTVV.

V is TRBV6-2 or TRBV6-3 and J is TRBJ2-7; D is uncertain. Trimming stripped 7 bases from V and 3 bases from J, with 13 bases between. Germline V CDR1 and CDR2: MNHEY, SVGEGT. CDR3 length equals 13 residues. CDR3: CASTQHDYYEQYF. CDR3 bases: TGTGCCAGCACCCAACACGATTACTACGAGCAGTACTTC.

The table lists this clonotype with many counts. For the CDR3, the DNA is TGTGCCAGCAGTTACCCAGGACTAGCGGGAGCATTTCGGCAGTTCTTC. It codes for CASSYPGLAGAFRQFF. The chain is built from TRBV6-2 or TRBV6-3 and TRBJ2-1, with 13 bases aligning to TRBD2. The CDR3 has 16 amino acids. Germline trimming cut 2 bases from V and 12 bases from J; bases unmatched to any gene: 10. Germline CDR1 MNHEY, CDR2 SVGEGT.

This clonotype came up many times. Here the CDR3 reads CASSRTSGTTGTQYF. CDR3 bases: TGTGCCAGCAGTAGGACTAGCGGGACTACAGGGACCCAGTACTTC. The chain is built from TRBV6-5 and TRBJ2-5, with 12 bases fitting TRBD2. V lost 5 bases and J lost 7; bases outside the gene matches: 8. Germline V lookup: CDR1 MNHEY, CDR2 SVGAGI. The CDR3 spans 15 residues.

A remark on this clonotype: The CDR3 ends on some other residue instead of the conserved phenylalanine or tryptophan, so this is likely a read error. The CDR3 coding sequence is TGTGCCAGCCGGGGAAGGGCCTATAATTCACCCCTCCACCTT. Its translation: CASRGRAYNSPLHL. The chain combines TRBV2 with TRBJ1-6, with D hard to call. Germline CDR1 reads SNHLY; CDR2 reads FYNNEI. V gave up 8 bases and J gave up 2 bases, with 10 bases separating them. CDR3 length equals 14 residues.

This clonotype was counted between two and nine times. The CDR3 protein is CASSLGDTNNEKLFF. CDR3 bases: TGTGCCAGCAGCTTAGGGGACACCAATAATGAAAAACTGTTTTTT. The V call is TRBV7-2, the J call TRBJ1-4; D is possibly TRBD1 (6 bases). V was shortened by 1 base and J by 4 bases, with 10 bases between the two germline ends. The CDR3 totals 15 residues. CDR1 and CDR2 (germline): SGHTA, FQGNSA.

On this clonotype: With a much larger clone just one base away, this may be a read error. J is TRBJ1-2 and V is TRBV6-2 or TRBV6-3; 8 nucleotides agree with TRBD1. Per the germline V gene, CDR1 is MNHEY and CDR2 is SVGEGT. This CDR3 is 13 amino acids long. J was trimmed by 8 bases and V by 6 bases; bases with no gene match: 8. As DNA, the CDR3 is TGTGCCAGCAGAAAATCAGGGGGCAAGGGCTACACCTTC. Amino acid sequence: CASRKSGGKGYTF.

This clonotype was seen only once. A read error is possible here, since a much larger clone lies one base away. CDR3 bases: TGTGCCAGCAGCCCCGGAGGACTAGCTACCTACGCGCAGTACTTC. Translation: CASSPGGLATYAQYF. The chain uses TRBV7-9 and TRBJ2-7, with 8 bases identical to TRBD2. Germline V gene data show CDR1 as SEHNR and CDR2 as FQNEAQ (reference sequence). CDR3 size: 15 residues.

For this clonotype: At one end the junction does not follow the germline gene, possibly because of a read error. This sequence joins TRBV7-7 and TRBJ2-2; 7 bases match TRBD2. Germline V gene data show CDR1 as SSHAT and CDR2 as FNYEAQ (reference sequence). The CDR3 extends over 15 amino acids. The DNA of the CDR3 is TGTGCTAGCAGCCAAGGACTAGAGGGCACCGGGGAGCTGTTTTTT. As protein: CASSQGLEGTGELFF. The full variable domain, completed using reference TRBV7-7 and TRBJ2-2, is GAGVSQSPRYKVTKRGQDVTLRCDPISSHATLYWYQQALGQGPEFLTYFNYEAQPDKSGLPSDRFSAERPEGSISTLTIQRTEQRDSAMYRCASSQGLEGTGELFFGEGSRLTVL.

This clonotype was picked up a small number of times. This chain joins TRBV4-1 and TRBJ2-1; 10 nucleotides match TRBD2. The ends lost 3 bases at V and 2 bases at J; junction bases unmatched: 4. From germline, CDR1 is MGHRA and CDR2 YSYEKL. The CDR3 has 16 amino acids. The CDR3 DNA is TGCGCCAGCAGCCATAGGACTAGCGGAACCTACAATGAGCAGTTCTTC. Translating gives CASSHRTSGTYNEQFF.

This clonotype was seen more than once but under ten times. The chain uses TRBV14 and TRBJ1-2, with D uncertain. The CDR3 loop spans 14 amino acids. The V gene's germline CDR1 is SGHDN and CDR2 FVKESK. The V gene lost 1 base and the J gene lost 5 bases, with 11 bases spanning the gap. In DNA form, the CDR3 reads TGTGCCAGCAGCCAAGCGGGAGTGAGATATGGCTACACCTTC. It yields the protein CASSQAGVRYGYTF.

This clonotype has ten or more counts. This chain uses TRBV7-3 with TRBJ2-5; D remains ambiguous. CDR1 is SGHTA, CDR2 FQGTGA, per germline. Trimming removed 5 bases at V and 5 bases at J, with 15 bases between. This CDR3 has 14 residues. CDR3 sequence reads: CASSPGPAVETQYF. Written as DNA, the CDR3 is TGTGCCAGCAGCCCAGGACCGGCGGTGGAGACCCAGTACTTC.

This clonotype was counted many times. The chain combines TRBV24-1 with TRBJ2-3; the match to TRBD2 covers 8 bases. V gave up 1 base and J gave up 6 bases; unmatched junction bases: 5. Germline V lookup: CDR1 KGHDR, CDR2 SFDVKD. This CDR3 region has 15 residues. CDR3: CATSDLAGDVDTQYF. CDR3 DNA: TGTGCCACCAGTGATTTAGCGGGAGATGTGGATACGCAGTATTTT.

This clonotype was seen more than once but under ten times. The rearrangement links TRBV7-3 to TRBJ1-1, with 8 bases matching TRBD1. CDR3 length: 14 amino acids. In germline, CDR1 is SGHTA, CDR2 FQGTGA. The ends lost 5 bases at V and 4 bases at J; junction bases unmatched: 6. The CDR3, as DNA: TGTGCCAGCAGCCAGGGGGCCGGGCGCACTGAAGCTTTCTTT. Protein sequence: CASSQGAGRTEAFF.

This clonotype was counted a few times. This rearrangement joins TRBV7-2 to TRBJ2-1; possibly TRBD2 for D (6 bases). Per germline, CDR1 SGHTA and CDR2 FQGNSA. The CDR3 totals 14 residues. V was trimmed by 1 base and J by 7 bases, leaving 11 bases between them. CDR3 sequence: CASSLGGVWNEQFF. CDR3 nucleotides: TGTGCCAGCAGCTTAGGGGGGGTTTGGAATGAGCAGTTCTTC.

Many counts were recorded for this clonotype. The chain recombines TRBV11-2 with TRBJ2-5; D remains unclear. The CDR3 covers 16 residues. Germline V gene sequence: CDR1 SGHAT, CDR2 FQNNGV. V lost 0 bases to trimming and J lost 5 bases, with 16 bases between them. CDR3 DNA: TGTGCCAGCAGCTTAGAAGGGTACAGCCCCTTTGAGACCCAGTACTTC. This codes for CASSLEGYSPFETQYF.

A few counts support this clonotype. The J gene is TRBJ2-1, the V gene TRBV7-8, with a tentative D call TRBD2 (5 bases). Germline V gene data show CDR1 as SGHVS and CDR2 as FQNEAQ. V lost 1 base to trimming and J lost 7 bases, with 11 bases between them. This CDR3 spans 14 amino acids. In nucleotides, the CDR3 is TGTGCCAGCAGCTTAGAAGCGACTAATAATGAGCAGTTCTTC. This sequence encodes CASSLEATNNEQFF.

This clonotype was recorded only once. The chain couples TRBV11-2 to TRBJ2-7, with 10 nucleotides matching TRBD2. V was clipped by 2 bases and J by 3 bases; unmatched bases: 13. This CDR3 is built from 18 residues. The V gene's germline CDR1 is SGHAT and CDR2 FQNNGV. The CDR3 loop reads CASSLNPGASGRYYEQYF. CDR3 DNA sequence: TGTGCCAGCAGCTTAAATCCCGGGGCTAGCGGGAGATACTACGAGCAGTACTTC.

This clonotype was seen a few times. The chain combines TRBV4-2 with TRBJ2-3, with TRBD2 matching over 7 bases. The CDR3 sequence is 15 residues long. Trimming cost V 0 bases and J 10 bases; bases outside gene matches: 10. Germline CDR1 reads LGHNA; CDR2 reads YNFKEQ. The CDR3 coding sequence is TGTGCCAGCAGCCAAGACCGGGACTACCCCAGTGCGCAGTATTTT. This codes for CASSQDRDYPSAQYF.